The 10 T cell receptor beta chains in this list originate from one sample, sequenced in a study of blood T cell repertoires in COVID-19. The table came from immunoSEQ multiplex PCR; TCRdb's copy has only in-frame clones and leaves some out. The table lists 130,000 to 150,000 clones, 75% to 90% of them singletons. Sequenced input: peripheral blood. These receptors all come from a man older than 75 with acute or convalescent COVID-19.

The rearrangement joins TRBV7-9 to TRBJ2-7; weak D call: TRBD2 (7 bases). The CDR3 runs to 17 residues. Germline CDR1 is SEHNR and CDR2 is FQNEAQ (reference sequence). V lost 2 bases and J 0 bases, leaving 17 bases between the germline ends. In DNA, the CDR3 is TGTGCCAGCAGCTTATTTCCTAGCGGACAGAGCTCCTACGAGCAGTACTTC. It translates to CASSLFPSGQSSYEQYF.

The chain recombines TRBV27 with TRBJ1-5; TRBD1 might be the D (5 bases). Germline V gene data show CDR1 as MNHEY and CDR2 as SMNVEV (reference sequence). Trimming removed 1 base at V and 2 bases at J, with 9 bases between. The CDR3 is 15 residues long. The CDR3 DNA is TGTGCCAGCAGTTTATTCGGGGGGGGCAATCAGCCCCAGCATTTT. It translates to CASSLFGGGNQPQHF.

This clone was seen a handful of times. The gene calls are TRBV21-1 and TRBJ2-2; the listed D gene, TRBD2, was not tested against the DNA. TRBV21-1 is tagged as a pseudogene. This CDR3 region has 14 residues. CDR3 region: CARNRSGRAGELFF. In nucleotides, the CDR3 is TGTGCCAGGAACCGTAGCGGGAGGGCCGGGGAGCTGTTTTTT.

The chain recombines TRBV28 with TRBJ1-5; maybe TRBD1 (5 bases). V lost 3 bases, J lost 7 bases, and 13 bases lay in between. This CDR3 contains 14 residues. In germline, CDR1 is MDHEN, CDR2 SYDVKM. The CDR3 DNA is TGTGCCAGCAGTTTTTTCTCAGGGCCCCAGCCCCAGCATTTT. Protein: CASSFFSGPQPQHF.

This chain's CDR3 is CASSGLAGRYEQFF. Written as DNA, the CDR3 is TGTGCCAGCAGTGGTCTAGCGGGACGCTATGAGCAGTTCTTC. The chain combines TRBV2 with TRBJ2-1, with TRBD2 matching 9 bases. Germline CDR1 is SNHLY and CDR2 is FYNNEI. The CDR3 covers 14 residues. V lost 4 bases, J lost 8 bases, and 6 bases stayed unmatched.

The chain combines TRBV7-9 with TRBJ2-1, with TRBD1 matching over 7 bases. The germline gives CDR1 SEHNR, CDR2 FQNEAQ (reference sequence). The length of the CDR3 is 14 residues. V trimming: 1 base; J trimming: 9 bases; junction bases outside the gene matches: 6. The CDR3 DNA reads as TGTGCCAGCAGCTTAGAACTGACAGGGAGTGAGCAGTTCTTC. Its translation: CASSLELTGSEQFF.

This rearrangement joins TRBV28 to TRBJ1-6; D is undetermined. This CDR3 comprises 14 residues. Germline V lookup: CDR1 MDHEN, CDR2 SYDVKM. V was shortened by 2 bases and J by 9 bases, with 11 bases between the two germline ends. The CDR3 coding sequence is TGTGCCAGCAGTTTAGTGGCGGGAAGTTCACCCCTCCACTTT. Its translation: CASSLVAGSSPLHF.

The chain employs TRBV6-6 and TRBJ2-6, with 8 nucleotides matching TRBD1. Germline assignment: CDR1 MNHNY and CDR2 SVGAGI (reference sequence). The CDR3 totals 18 residues. Trimming cost V 5 bases and J 3 bases; bases outside gene matches: 12. CDR3 amino acids: CASSPLNQGALGANVLTF. CDR3 bases: TGTGCCAGCAGTCCACTAAACCAGGGGGCGCTTGGGGCCAACGTCCTGACTTTC.

Details on this clone: Other DNA sequences in the sample encode the same CDR3. V gene TRBV5-1 combines with J gene TRBJ2-3; 10 bases agree with TRBD2. The CDR3 extends over 15 amino acids. Germline lookup yields CDR1 SGHRS and CDR2 YFSETQ. V shed 4 bases, J shed 3 bases, and the junction held 5 bases outside the gene matches. CDR3 protein: CASSLAGDRTDTQYF. For the CDR3, the DNA is TGCGCCAGCAGCCTAGCGGGGGATCGTACAGATACGCAGTATTTT.

The genes are TRBV3-1 (or the pseudogene TRBV3-2) and TRBJ1-4, with D possibly being TRBD1 (5 bases). Germline CDR1 is LGHDT and CDR2 is YNNKEL (reference sequence). The V gene lost 2 bases and the J gene lost 8 bases, with 15 bases spanning the gap. The length of the CDR3 is 15 residues. The CDR3 reads CASSQQGILNEKLFF. CDR3 coding DNA: TGTGCCAGCAGCCAACAGGGAATCCTAAACGAAAAACTGTTTTTT.